This is a list of T cell receptor beta chains from one sample in a study of blood T cell repertoires in COVID-19. Assay used: immunoSEQ multiplex PCR; TCRdb lists only in-frame clones, some missing. The sample has some 150,000 clones, 84% seen once. Source material: peripheral blood. Source of these receptors: a human donor in a cohort sampled during active COVID-19. Both conserved end residues are trimmed from each CDR3. Fields, in order: J gene, V gene, CDR3 protein.

TRBJ1-6 TRBV7-9 ASSLNAGSLAPLH
TRBJ1-5 TRBV2 ASAGAYSNQPQH
TRBJ1-6 TRBV5-1 ASSFGTAPRPLH
TRBJ1-2 TRBV3-1/TRBV3-2 ASSQGAGGGYT
TRBJ2-7 TRBV6-4 ASSDSVAGPRYEQY
TRBJ1-1 TRBV9 ASSVAPGGMNTEAF
TRBJ2-7 TRBV7-8 ASSLRRELTYEQY
TRBJ2-7 TRBV4-1 ASSQVGQSSYEQY
TRBJ1-3 TRBV14 ASSQAPGPTSGNTIY
TRBJ1-5 TRBV30 AWSVAGGNQPQH
TRBJ2-7 TRBV5-1 ASSSGLAGGSYEQY
TRBJ1-2 TRBV9 ASSVDSRGYGYT
TRBJ1-2 TRBV15 ATRTLGEESYGYT
TRBJ2-3 TRBV28 ASSLLASGDTDTQY
TRBJ2-7 TRBV5-3 ARSPTPTGEHEQY
TRBJ1-1 TRBV6-5 ASIPPGEAVEAF
TRBJ1-3 TRBV7-6 ASSQGAGGNTIY
TRBJ2-3 TRBV19 ASSYTASTDTQY
TRBJ1-4 TRBV7-8 ASSLDSSYEKLF
TRBJ1-2 TRBV28 ASSSQGQGQSYGYT
TRBJ1-1 TRBV12-5 ASGFSGRQGGAF
TRBJ2-5 TRBV9 ASSGGQEETQY
TRBJ2-7 TRBV2 ASVLGTGTYEQY
TRBJ1-2 TRBV28 ASNINRAYGYT
TRBJ1-1 TRBV6-5 ASRHQTETEAF
TRBJ1-4 TRBV3-1/TRBV3-2 ASSQAGTGGEKLF
TRBJ1-2 TRBV29-1 SVGEDYGYT
TRBJ2-3 TRBV7-9 ASSPPGLAGADTQY
TRBJ2-3 TRBV5-1 ASSSGGQGAVDTQY
TRBJ1-1 TRBV10-3 AISVEGPNTEAF
TRBJ1-4 TRBV30 AWSKGSPGEKLF
TRBJ1-1 TRBV3-1/TRBV3-2 ASSPRQNTEAF
TRBJ1-2 TRBV30 AWSVTAYGYT
TRBJ2-2 TRBV5-1 ASSPGRGSGRHTGELF
TRBJ2-5 TRBV21-1 ASSKATIRQEETQY
TRBJ1-2 TRBV7-9 ASSPVTGSNYGYT
TRBJ2-5 TRBV16 ASSHNNQETQY
TRBJ1-2 TRBV6-5 ASTLREGGSGYT
TRBJ2-7 TRBV5-6 ASSLAGTGGLYEQY
TRBJ2-5 TRBV21-1 ASSPKPTTGTDQETQY
TRBJ2-1 TRBV28 ASSLAGEGGNEQF
TRBJ1-4 TRBV4-1 ASSYLPVIPATNEKLF
TRBJ2-5 TRBV11-2 ASSSYRGRRETQY
TRBJ1-5 TRBV2 ASSGWGTNQPQH
TRBJ1-5 TRBV7-9 ASSLGTGNQPQH
TRBJ1-6 TRBV27 ASARGQGGDSPLH
TRBJ1-2 TRBV2 ASRLDRGPGHGYT
TRBJ1-6 TRBV2 ASSEDRAKRNSPLH
TRBJ2-2 TRBV5-1 ASKAGTAKTGELF
TRBJ2-1 TRBV12-5 ASGAGQINEQF